What follows describes a single TCR beta chain. As originally analysed: Scientists estimated how many nucleated cells there were by amplifying reference gene primers. Clones were sequenced by immunoSEQ multiplex PCR, and TCRdb holds only the in-frame ones, with some missing. V and J calls and clone size are copied from that table; D and trimming were computed from the DNA. The table has tens of thousands of clones, about 88% seen once. The sample is drawn from a study of blood T cell repertoires in COVID-19. For the study at large: Samples came from the United States, Italy and Spain, spanning acute and convalescent COVID-19. From T cells, B-cell-depleted T cells, or PBMCs came the material, which was cDNA or gDNA.

The V segment lost 4 bases and the J segment 3 bases; nucleotides outside the gene matches: 3. The CDR3 totals 14 residues. CDR1 and CDR2 (germline): SGHAT, FQNNGV. The V and J genes are TRBV11-2 and TRBJ2-7; TRBD1 matches 10 bases. The sequence was collected from a man aged 50 to 60 with active COVID-19. Input material: peripheral blood. CDR3 in DNA: TGTGCCAGCAGCTCCCGGACAGGGGGCTACGAGCAGTACTTC. Protein product: CASSSRTGGYEQYF.